Listed below are T cell receptor beta chains from one sample, sequenced in a study of T cell responses to AZD1222 COVID-19 vaccine. Assay: immunoSEQ multiplex PCR; the TCRdb copy retains only in-frame clones and omits some. The sample lists about 150,000 clones; roughly 92% were seen once. Here the sequenced sample was peripheral blood, taken on day 0 of AZD1222 vaccination. The receptors originated from an adult in good health. The CDR3 runs from the conserved cysteine through the conserved F or W. Fields, in order: D gene, J gene, V gene, clone size, CDR3 protein, CDR3 DNA. The D gene is left open where the match is weak. Size values are once, few and many counts, or a class for expanded clones, and some rows have none.

d_gene: .
j_gene: TRBJ1-5
v_gene: TRBV29-1
abundance: .
CDR3aa: CSVARGGNQPQHF
CDR3nt: TGCAGCGTTGCTCGGGGGGGAAATCAGCCCCAGCATTTT

d_gene: TRBD1
j_gene: TRBJ1-4
v_gene: TRBV5-1
abundance: .
CDR3aa: CASSSPIGQGDEKLFF
CDR3nt: TGCGCCAGCAGCTCCCCTATAGGACAGGGGGACGAAAAACTGTTTTTT

d_gene: .
j_gene: TRBJ2-2
v_gene: TRBV9
abundance: .
CDR3aa: CASSTSRGANTGELFF
CDR3nt: TGTGCCAGCAGCACTAGCAGGGGGGCGAACACCGGGGAGCTGTTTTTT

d_gene: .
j_gene: TRBJ1-5
v_gene: TRBV23-1
abundance: .
CDR3aa: CASSRGGPICSNQPQHF
CDR3nt: TGCGCCAGCAGTCGGGGCGGACCAATATGTAGCAATCAGCCCCAGCATTTT

d_gene: .
j_gene: TRBJ1-4
v_gene: TRBV5-6
abundance: .
CDR3aa: CASSLEGRDEKLFF
CDR3nt: TGTGCCAGCAGCTTGGAGGGTCGGGATGAAAAACTGTTTTTT

d_gene: .
j_gene: TRBJ1-2
v_gene: TRBV7-9
abundance: few
CDR3aa: CASSLPRAGYTF
CDR3nt: TGTGCCAGCAGCTTGCCCAGGGCTGGCTACACCTTC

d_gene: .
j_gene: TRBJ1-2
v_gene: TRBV12-5
abundance: once
CDR3aa: CASGLLTGGYTF
CDR3nt: TGTGCTAGTGGTTTGCTAACAGGGGGCTACACCTTC

d_gene: .
j_gene: TRBJ1-6
v_gene: TRBV6-5
abundance: .
CDR3aa: CASSLAKQNSPLHF
CDR3nt: TGTGCCAGCAGTTTAGCCAAACAAAATTCACCCCTCCACTTT

d_gene: .
j_gene: TRBJ2-2
v_gene: TRBV4-1
abundance: .
CDR3aa: CASSQETGELFF
CDR3nt: TGCGCCAGCAGCCAAGAAACCGGGGAGCTGTTTTTT

d_gene: .
j_gene: TRBJ2-7
v_gene: TRBV28
abundance: .
CDR3aa: CASSSGSYEQYF
CDR3nt: TGTGCCAGCAGCTCAGGGTCCTACGAGCAGTACTTC

d_gene: .
j_gene: TRBJ2-1
v_gene: TRBV7-9
abundance: .
CDR3aa: CASSLVGGINEQFF
CDR3nt: TGTGCCAGCAGCTTAGTTGGGGGCATCAATGAGCAGTTCTTC

d_gene: TRBD2
j_gene: TRBJ2-5
v_gene: TRBV7-8
abundance: .
CDR3aa: CASSFSGRTSGSPTQYF
CDR3nt: TGTGCCAGCAGCTTCAGCGGGCGGACTAGCGGGAGTCCGACCCAGTACTTC

d_gene: TRBD1
j_gene: TRBJ1-2
v_gene: TRBV4-3
abundance: .
CDR3aa: CASSQDIGGTGALRYGYTF
CDR3nt: TGCGCCAGCAGCCAAGATATCGGGGGGACAGGGGCTCTGCGCTATGGCTACACCTTC

d_gene: .
j_gene: TRBJ2-3
v_gene: TRBV5-1
abundance: .
CDR3aa: CASRTDSTDTQYF
CDR3nt: TGCGCCAGCAGGACGGATAGCACAGATACGCAGTATTTT

d_gene: .
j_gene: TRBJ1-2
v_gene: TRBV4-3
abundance: .
CDR3aa: CASSQAPGPINYGYTF
CDR3nt: TGCGCCAGCAGCCAAGCACCGGGACCGATAAACTATGGCTACACCTTC

d_gene: .
j_gene: TRBJ1-1
v_gene: TRBV7-9
abundance: .
CDR3aa: CASSRKGGNTEAFF
CDR3nt: TGTGCCAGCAGCCGAAAAGGGGGGAACACTGAAGCTTTCTTT

d_gene: .
j_gene: TRBJ1-6
v_gene: TRBV6-5
abundance: .
CDR3aa: CASIQGGVPNSPLHF
CDR3nt: TGTGCCAGCATCCAAGGGGGGGTGCCTAATTCACCCCTCCACTTT

d_gene: .
j_gene: TRBJ2-3
v_gene: TRBV5-3
abundance: .
CDR3aa: CARSRKAASTDTQYF
CDR3nt: TGTGCCAGAAGCCGAAAAGCGGCTAGCACAGATACGCAGTATTTT

d_gene: .
j_gene: TRBJ2-5
v_gene: TRBV5-5
abundance: .
CDR3aa: CASSAWGAGETQYF
CDR3nt: TGTGCCAGCAGCGCGTGGGGGGCAGGCGAGACCCAGTACTTC

d_gene: TRBD1
j_gene: TRBJ1-1
v_gene: TRBV7-2
abundance: .
CDR3aa: CASSLQGADTEAFF
CDR3nt: TGTGCCAGCAGCTTACAGGGGGCAGACACTGAAGCTTTCTTT

d_gene: .
j_gene: TRBJ1-6
v_gene: TRBV9
abundance: .
CDR3aa: CASSVATGQIDLPHSPLHF
CDR3nt: TGTGCCAGCAGCGTAGCTACCGGGCAGATCGACCTACCCCATTCACCCCTCCACTTT

d_gene: .
j_gene: TRBJ1-5
v_gene: TRBV28
abundance: .
CDR3aa: CTSRGTNQPQHF
CDR3nt: TGCACCAGCAGGGGCACCAATCAGCCCCAGCATTTT

d_gene: .
j_gene: TRBJ1-1
v_gene: TRBV6-6
abundance: .
CDR3aa: CASSIDRNTEAFF
CDR3nt: TGTGCCAGCAGTATCGACAGGAACACTGAAGCTTTCTTT

d_gene: TRBD1
j_gene: TRBJ1-5
v_gene: TRBV3-1/TRBV3-2
abundance: .
CDR3aa: CASSLTGISNQPQHF
CDR3nt: TGTGCCAGCAGCCTGACAGGGATTAGCAATCAGCCCCAGCATTTT

d_gene: .
j_gene: TRBJ1-5
v_gene: TRBV7-9
abundance: .
CDR3aa: CASSLETQPQHF
CDR3nt: TGTGCCAGCAGCTTAGAAACCCAGCCCCAGCATTTT

d_gene: .
j_gene: TRBJ2-2
v_gene: TRBV5-4
abundance: .
CDR3aa: CASSPGDTGELFF
CDR3nt: TGTGCCAGCAGCCCAGGAGACACCGGGGAGCTGTTTTTT

d_gene: .
j_gene: TRBJ2-2
v_gene: TRBV7-3
abundance: .
CDR3aa: CASSLTQQGVGGTGELFF
CDR3nt: TGTGCCAGCAGCTTGACCCAACAGGGCGTAGGAGGCACCGGGGAGCTGTTTTTT

d_gene: TRBD1
j_gene: TRBJ1-2
v_gene: TRBV6-1
abundance: .
CDR3aa: CASSEGWAGGNYGYTF
CDR3nt: TGTGCCAGCAGTGAAGGGTGGGCAGGGGGGAACTATGGCTACACCTTC

d_gene: .
j_gene: TRBJ1-5
v_gene: TRBV14
abundance: .
CDR3aa: CASSQVAGASNQPQHF
CDR3nt: TGTGCCAGCAGCCAAGTTGCGGGGGCGAGCAATCAGCCCCAGCATTTT

d_gene: .
j_gene: TRBJ2-7
v_gene: TRBV19
abundance: .
CDR3aa: CASSIGPSYEQYF
CDR3nt: TGTGCCAGTAGTATAGGCCCGTCCTACGAGCAGTACTTC

d_gene: .
j_gene: TRBJ1-3
v_gene: TRBV9
abundance: .
CDR3aa: CASSVGGSNTIYF
CDR3nt: TGTGCCAGCAGCGTAGGTGGTTCCAACACCATATATTTT

d_gene: TRBD1
j_gene: TRBJ2-3
v_gene: TRBV5-4
abundance: once
CDR3aa: CASSWKGANTQYF
CDR3nt: TGTGCCAGCAGCTGGAAGGGGGCAAATACGCAGTATTTT

d_gene: TRBD1
j_gene: TRBJ1-4
v_gene: TRBV4-2
abundance: .
CDR3aa: CASSQDGTGGEKLFF
CDR3nt: TGTGCCAGCAGCCAAGATGGGACAGGGGGTGAAAAACTGTTTTTT

d_gene: TRBD1
j_gene: TRBJ1-2
v_gene: TRBV15
abundance: .
CDR3aa: CATSRDYGQGDGYTF
CDR3nt: TGTGCCACCAGCAGAGATTACGGACAGGGGGATGGCTACACCTTC

d_gene: TRBD2
j_gene: TRBJ2-1
v_gene: TRBV9
abundance: .
CDR3aa: CASSVSSGKNNEQFF
CDR3nt: TGTGCCAGCAGCGTATCTAGCGGGAAAAACAATGAGCAGTTCTTC

d_gene: .
j_gene: TRBJ1-5
v_gene: TRBV2
abundance: .
CDR3aa: CASSGLRSNQPQHF
CDR3nt: TGTGCCAGCAGTGGTTTGAGATCCAATCAGCCCCAGCATTTT

d_gene: .
j_gene: TRBJ1-4
v_gene: TRBV13
abundance: .
CDR3aa: CASRKDRSNEKLFF
CDR3nt: TGTGCCAGCAGGAAAGACAGGAGTAATGAAAAACTGTTTTTT

d_gene: .
j_gene: TRBJ1-3
v_gene: TRBV5-1
abundance: .
CDR3aa: CASTEGGSGNTIYF
CDR3nt: TGCGCCAGCACGGAAGGGGGCTCTGGAAACACCATATATTTT

d_gene: .
j_gene: TRBJ1-2
v_gene: TRBV19
abundance: .
CDR3aa: CASSIETGAHGYTF
CDR3nt: TGTGCCAGTAGTATTGAGACAGGCGCTCATGGCTACACCTTC

d_gene: .
j_gene: TRBJ1-3
v_gene: TRBV7-7
abundance: .
CDR3aa: CASSLRVGSGNTIYF
CDR3nt: TGTGCCAGCAGCTTAAGGGTAGGCTCTGGAAACACCATATATTTT

d_gene: TRBD2
j_gene: TRBJ2-7
v_gene: TRBV5-1
abundance: once
CDR3aa: CASRSTSANYEQYF
CDR3nt: TGCGCCAGCAGGTCGACTAGCGCCAACTACGAGCAGTACTTC

d_gene: .
j_gene: TRBJ1-2
v_gene: TRBV9
abundance: .
CDR3aa: CASSVEGEGGYGYTF
CDR3nt: TGTGCCAGCAGCGTAGAGGGGGAGGGCGGCTATGGCTACACCTTC

d_gene: .
j_gene: TRBJ2-5
v_gene: TRBV10-3
abundance: .
CDR3aa: CAIGGTAEKTQYF
CDR3nt: TGTGCCATCGGGGGGACAGCGGAAAAGACCCAGTACTTC

d_gene: .
j_gene: TRBJ2-7
v_gene: TRBV9
abundance: .
CDR3aa: CASSTWDRPSYEQYF
CDR3nt: TGTGCCAGCAGCACCTGGGACCGACCCTCCTACGAGCAGTACTTC

d_gene: .
j_gene: TRBJ2-1
v_gene: TRBV10-1
abundance: .
CDR3aa: CASSASYNEQFF
CDR3nt: TGCGCCAGCAGCGCCAGCTACAATGAGCAGTTCTTC

d_gene: .
j_gene: TRBJ2-7
v_gene: TRBV11-3
abundance: .
CDR3aa: CASSLEGRQPHSYEQYF
CDR3nt: TGTGCCAGCAGCTTAGAGGGTCGGCAACCCCACTCCTACGAGCAGTACTTC

d_gene: .
j_gene: TRBJ1-4
v_gene: TRBV7-9
abundance: .
CDR3aa: CASSLATTTNEKLFF
CDR3nt: TGTGCCAGCAGCTTAGCGACAACAACTAATGAAAAACTGTTTTTT

d_gene: .
j_gene: TRBJ2-5
v_gene: TRBV30
abundance: .
CDR3aa: CAWSVQYSQYF
CDR3nt: TGTGCCTGGAGTGTACAGTACAGCCAGTACTTC

d_gene: .
j_gene: TRBJ1-6
v_gene: TRBV30
abundance: .
CDR3aa: CAWSVPRGNSPLHF
CDR3nt: TGTGCCTGGAGTGTACCCAGGGGTAATTCACCCCTCCACTTT

d_gene: .
j_gene: TRBJ1-6
v_gene: TRBV11-2
abundance: .
CDR3aa: CASSLDGESYNSPLHF
CDR3nt: TGTGCCAGCAGCTTAGATGGGGAGTCCTATAATTCACCCCTCCACTTT

d_gene: .
j_gene: TRBJ1-4
v_gene: TRBV18
abundance: .
CDR3aa: CASSPRSGAGEKLFF
CDR3nt: TGTGCCAGCTCACCGAGAAGTGGGGCCGGGGAAAAACTGTTTTTT

d_gene: TRBD2
j_gene: TRBJ2-1
v_gene: TRBV30
abundance: .
CDR3aa: CAWSELAGNEQFF
CDR3nt: TGTGCCTGGAGTGAGCTAGCGGGCAATGAGCAGTTCTTC

d_gene: .
j_gene: TRBJ1-6
v_gene: TRBV2
abundance: once
CDR3aa: CASSEQESGNSPLHF
CDR3nt: TGTGCCAGCAGTGAACAAGAGAGTGGTAATTCACCCCTCCACTTT

d_gene: TRBD1
j_gene: TRBJ2-2
v_gene: TRBV12-5
abundance: .
CDR3aa: CASGSELQGAREKWTGELFF
CDR3nt: TGTGCTAGTGGTTCGGAGCTCCAGGGGGCTCGGGAAAAGTGGACCGGGGAGCTGTTTTTT